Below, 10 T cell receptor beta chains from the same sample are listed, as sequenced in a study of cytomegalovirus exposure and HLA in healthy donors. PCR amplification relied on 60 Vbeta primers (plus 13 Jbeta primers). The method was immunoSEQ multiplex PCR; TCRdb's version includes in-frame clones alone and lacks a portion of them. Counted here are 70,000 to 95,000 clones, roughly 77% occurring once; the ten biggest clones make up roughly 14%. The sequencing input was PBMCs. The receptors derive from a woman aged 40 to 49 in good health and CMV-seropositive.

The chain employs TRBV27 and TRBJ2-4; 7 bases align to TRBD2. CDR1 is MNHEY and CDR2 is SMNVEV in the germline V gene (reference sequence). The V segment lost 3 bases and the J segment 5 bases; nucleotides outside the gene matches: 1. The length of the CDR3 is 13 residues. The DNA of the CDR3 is TGTGCCAGCAGTTTGGGAGGGGAAAACATTCAGTACTTC. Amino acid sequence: CASSLGGENIQYF.

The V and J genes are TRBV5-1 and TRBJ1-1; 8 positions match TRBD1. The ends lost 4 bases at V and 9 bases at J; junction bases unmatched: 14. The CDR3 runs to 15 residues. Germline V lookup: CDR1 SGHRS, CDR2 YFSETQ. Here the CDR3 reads CASSPEPGTGLKAFF. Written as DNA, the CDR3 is TGCGCCAGCAGCCCCGAGCCCGGGACAGGTCTAAAAGCTTTCTTT.

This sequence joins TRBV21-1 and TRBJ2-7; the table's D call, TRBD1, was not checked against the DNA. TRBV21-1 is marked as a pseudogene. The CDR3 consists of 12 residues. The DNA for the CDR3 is TGTGCCAGACAGGGCCCGACCTACGAGCAGTACTTC. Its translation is CARQGPTYEQYF.

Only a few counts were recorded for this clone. DNA of the CDR3: TGCGCCAGCACCTACGGACTAGCGGGGAACACCGGGGAGCTGTTTTTT. Protein: CASTYGLAGNTGELFF. This sequence joins TRBV5-1 and TRBJ2-2, with 11 bases aligning to TRBD2. V dropped 6 bases and J dropped 1; count of bases not matched to a gene: 5. The CDR3 loop spans 16 amino acids. Germline values: CDR1 SGHRS, CDR2 YFSETQ.

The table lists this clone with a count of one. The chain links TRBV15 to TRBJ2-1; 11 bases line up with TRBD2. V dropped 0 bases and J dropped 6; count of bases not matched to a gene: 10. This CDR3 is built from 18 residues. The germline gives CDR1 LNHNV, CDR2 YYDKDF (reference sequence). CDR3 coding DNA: TGTGCCACCAGCAGAGAAGGGCCCCTAGCGGGAGGTCTCAATGAGCAGTTCTTC. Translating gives CATSREGPLAGGLNEQFF.

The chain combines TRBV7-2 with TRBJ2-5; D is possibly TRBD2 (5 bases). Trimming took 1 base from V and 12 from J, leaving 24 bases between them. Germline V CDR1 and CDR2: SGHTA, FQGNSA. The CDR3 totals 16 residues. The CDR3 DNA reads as TGTGCCAGCAGCTTAGATCGAGCTGGGCCCGGGGTTAAGGAGTACTTC. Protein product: CASSLDRAGPGVKEYF. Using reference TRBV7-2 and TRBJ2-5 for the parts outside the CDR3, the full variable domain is GAGVSQSPSNKVTEKGKDVELRCDPISGHTALYWYRQSLGQGLEFLIYFQGNSAPDKSGLPSDRFSAERTGGSVSTLTIQRTQQEDSAVYLCASSLDRAGPGVKEYFGPGTRLLVL.

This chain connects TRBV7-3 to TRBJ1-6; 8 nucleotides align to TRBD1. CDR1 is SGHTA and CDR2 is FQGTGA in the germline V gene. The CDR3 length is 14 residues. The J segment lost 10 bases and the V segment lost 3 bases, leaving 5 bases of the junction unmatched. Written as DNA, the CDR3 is TGTGCCAGCAGCTTCGGACAGGGTGGATCACCCCTCCACTTT. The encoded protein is CASSFGQGGSPLHF.

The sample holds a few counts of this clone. Here the CDR3 reads CASSLVGENTEAFF. CDR3 bases: TGCGCCAGCAGCTTGGTAGGGGAGAACACTGAAGCTTTCTTT. The V and J genes are TRBV5-1 and TRBJ1-1, with a tentative D call TRBD1 (5 bases). The length of the CDR3 is 14 residues. V was pared by 0 bases and J by 1 base, with 7 bases between. Per the germline V gene, CDR1 is SGHRS and CDR2 is YFSETQ.

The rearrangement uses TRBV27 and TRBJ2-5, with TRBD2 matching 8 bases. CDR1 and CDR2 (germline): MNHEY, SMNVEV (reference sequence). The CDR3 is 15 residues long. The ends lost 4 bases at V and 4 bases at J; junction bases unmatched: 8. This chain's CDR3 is CASSSRTSHAETQYF. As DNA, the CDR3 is TGTGCCAGCAGTTCCCGGACTAGCCACGCAGAGACCCAGTACTTC.

The CDR3 region has the DNA TGTGCCAGCAGTGAAGAGGTGGGAGGTAACACTGAAGCTTTCTTT. As protein: CASSEEVGGNTEAFF. The chain recombines TRBV6-1 with TRBJ1-1; D unclear. The CDR3 spans 15 residues. The germline V gene encodes CDR1 MNHNS and CDR2 SASEGT. The V end was cut by 1 base, the J end by 2 bases, with 11 bases between.